The 30 T cell receptor beta chains listed next were all sequenced from one sample in a study of shared clonotypes between healthy human individuals. Some clones are missing from TCRdb's copy, which holds only in-frame ones; the method was immunoSEQ multiplex PCR. This table has approximately 500,000 clones, about 72% appearing once. Sequenced: PBMCs. These receptors were collected from a woman in her forties in good health. Some clones in this sample may be carry-over from other donors' samples.

The chain recombines TRBV2 with TRBJ1-2; D is unclear. Germline V CDR1 and CDR2: SNHLY, FYNNEI. Deletions cut 3 bases from V and 8 bases from J, with 16 bases between. The CDR3 extends over 14 amino acids. The CDR3 reads CASSERRRVGGYTF. DNA of the CDR3: TGTGCCAGCAGTGAGCGGAGAAGGGTGGGCGGCTACACCTTC.

Details on this clone: Since a much larger clone is just one base distant, this may be a read error. The chain combines TRBV6-1 with TRBJ2-7; 10 nucleotides agree with TRBD1. CDR3 length equals 15 residues. Germline loops: CDR1 MNHNS, CDR2 SASEGT. The J segment lost 0 bases and the V segment lost 7 bases, leaving 6 bases of the junction unmatched. Here the CDR3 DNA reads TGTGCCAGCAATACCCGACAGGGGGCCTCCTACGAGCAGTACTTC. Residues: CASNTRQGASYEQYF.

The gene calls are TRBV27 and TRBJ2-7; no clear D gene. V gave up 2 bases and J gave up 3 bases, with 17 bases separating them. CDR1 and CDR2 from the germline V gene are MNHEY and SMNVEV (reference sequence). The CDR3 is 16 residues long. CDR3 residues: CASSLILGSPLYEQYF. In DNA, the CDR3 is TGTGCCAGCAGTTTAATCCTAGGAAGCCCCCTCTACGAGCAGTACTTC.

The chain carries TRBV29-1 and TRBJ2-2; TRBD2 agrees at 11 bases. The CDR3 extends over 14 amino acids. Germline values: CDR1 SQVTM, CDR2 ANQGSEA. J gave up 4 bases and V 8 bases, and 6 bases lay outside the gene matches. The CDR3 DNA reads TGCAGCTTTGGGACTAGCGGAATCACCGGGGAGCTGTTTTTT. Translation: CSFGTSGITGELFF.

Regarding this clone: An end of the junction differs from the germline gene, which may be a read error. This chain joins TRBV4-3 and TRBJ1-1; D is ambiguous. This CDR3 spans 15 amino acids. CDR1 and CDR2 (germline): LGHNA, YSLEER. CDR3 DNA: TGCGCCAGCAGCCAAGACGATAGAACCTTACAACTTCCCCGCTTT. It specifies CASSQDDRTLQLPRF.

This rearrangement joins TRBV7-9 to TRBJ1-1; D ambiguous. Germline V gene sequence: CDR1 SEHNR, CDR2 FQNEAQ (reference sequence). This CDR3 contains 13 residues. Trimming removed 1 base from V and 4 bases from J, with 7 bases in between. CDR3 DNA sequence: TGTGCCAGCAGCTTAGAGGAGGGCACTGAAGCTTTCTTT. Translation gives CASSLEEGTEAFF.

This CDR3 is CASSIGRGGNQPQHF. CDR3 nucleotide sequence: TGTGCCAGTAGTATCGGCAGGGGTGGCAATCAGCCCCAGCATTTT. The chain combines TRBV19 with TRBJ1-5, with D possibly being TRBD1 (6 bases). V was pared by 3 bases and J by 2 bases, with 11 bases between. The CDR3 has 15 residues. Germline V gene data show CDR1 as LNHDA and CDR2 as SQIVND (reference sequence).

The V call is TRBV10-3, the J call TRBJ1-1; 7 nucleotides line up with TRBD1. Trimming at V came to 0 bases and at J to 4 bases, leaving 5 bases not matched to a gene. CDR1 is ENHRY, CDR2 SYGVKD, per germline. The CDR3 is made up of 15 amino acids. CDR3 sequence reads: CAISESPGGGTEAFF. The CDR3 DNA follows: TGTGCCATCAGTGAGTCTCCAGGGGGGGGCACTGAAGCTTTCTTT.

This clone was picked up many times. This sequence joins TRBV30 and TRBJ1-2; no firm D call. The CDR3 extends over 13 amino acids. The germline CDR1 and CDR2 sequences are GTSNPN and SVGIG (reference sequence). Trimming removed 2 bases from V and 7 bases from J, with 14 bases in between. DNA for the CDR3: TGTGCCTGGAGTCTTACCGCAACACTTGGCTACACCTTC. It specifies CAWSLTATLGYTF.

This clone was found once. The chain uses TRBV28 and TRBJ2-7; the D gene is possibly TRBD1 (5 bases). Germline V gene lookup returns CDR1 MDHEN and CDR2 SYDVKM. V lost 3 bases and J 2 bases, leaving 14 bases between the germline ends. The CDR3 spans 15 residues. The CDR3 protein is CASSLWGSRTYEQYF. The CDR3 bases are TGTGCCAGCAGTTTGTGGGGCAGCCGCACCTACGAGCAGTACTTC.

V is TRBV28 and J is TRBJ2-7, with D perhaps matching TRBD1 (5 bases). CDR1 is MDHEN, CDR2 SYDVKM, per germline. This CDR3 comprises 14 residues. Deletions cut 4 bases from V and 3 bases from J, with 13 bases between. The CDR3 reads CASSSPGRVYEQYF. CDR3 DNA sequence: TGTGCCAGCAGTTCCCCGGGCAGGGTCTACGAGCAGTACTTC.

This clone occurred many times. The same CDR3 can be traced to other DNA sequences in this sample. The chain recombines TRBV18 with TRBJ2-7; the D gene could be TRBD1 or TRBD2 (5 bases each). Germline-derived CDR1 and CDR2 are KGHSH and LQKENI. This CDR3 has 13 amino acids. The V end lost 0 bases, the J end lost 2 bases, and 5 bases lay between the germline ends. CDR3 bases: TGTGCCAGCTCACCACCGGGGGCCTACGAGCAGTACTTC. This sequence encodes CASSPPGAYEQYF.

Notes on this clone: A much larger clone is a single base away; this may be a read error. Other DNA sequences within the sample encode an identical CDR3. CDR3 sequence (DNA): TGTGCCAGCAGGCCTGACAGCCCCGGTTCACCCCTCCACTTT. Translating it yields CASRPDSPGSPLHF. The chain couples TRBV27 to TRBJ1-6, with D maybe TRBD1 (5 bases). V dropped 6 bases and J dropped 9 bases, with 15 bases sitting between them. The CDR3 runs to 14 residues. The germline gives CDR1 MNHEY, CDR2 SMNVEV (reference sequence).

The rearrangement links TRBV28 to TRBJ2-1; 9 bases are shared with TRBD1. J gave up 2 bases and V 6 bases, and 8 bases lay outside the gene matches. The CDR3 length is 16 residues. Per germline, CDR1 MDHEN and CDR2 SYDVKM. CDR3 sequence (DNA): TGTGCCAGCAGATACAGGGGGCCCGGCACCTACAATGAGCAGTTCTTC. This codes for CASRYRGPGTYNEQFF. Supplemented by reference TRBV28 and TRBJ2-1, the full variable domain reads DVKVTQSSRYLVKRTGEKVFLECVQDMDHENMFWYRQDPGLGLRLIYFSYDVKMKEKGDIPEGYSVSREKKERFSLILESASTNQTSMYLCASRYRGPGTYNEQFFGPGTRLTVL.

The chain employs TRBV6-1 and TRBJ2-6, with 8 bases fitting TRBD1. Looked up from germline, CDR1 is MNHNS and CDR2 is SASEGT. This CDR3 has 14 residues. V shed 4 bases, J shed 9 bases, and the junction held 5 bases outside the gene matches. CDR3 bases: TGTGCCAGCAGTGCTGACAGGGGTGGCAACGTCCTGACTTTC. It translates to CASSADRGGNVLTF.

V gene TRBV7-2 combines with J gene TRBJ1-6; the match to TRBD1 covers 8 bases. Germline V CDR1 and CDR2: SGHTA, FQGNSA. Losses at the gene ends were 5 bases for V and 8 bases for J; bases not matched to a gene: 8. The CDR3 totals 15 residues. The CDR3 DNA reads TGTGCCAGCAGCGTTTCCCCGGGACAGGATTCACCCCTCCACTTT. This sequence encodes CASSVSPGQDSPLHF. Supplemented by reference TRBV7-2 and TRBJ1-6, the full variable domain reads GAGVSQSPSNKVTEKGKDVELRCDPISGHTALYWYRQSLGQGLEFLIYFQGNSAPDKSGLPSDRFSAERTGGSVSTLTIQRTQQEDSAVYLCASSVSPGQDSPLHFGNGTRLTVT.

The chain combines TRBV2 with TRBJ2-5; 9 nucleotides match TRBD2. J lost 0 bases, V lost 8 bases, and 4 bases had no gene match. Germline V gene sequence: CDR1 SNHLY, CDR2 FYNNEI. There are 14 residues in the CDR3. The DNA of the CDR3 is TGTGCCAGCGGGGGACTAGCCCACCAAGAGACCCAGTACTTC. Protein product: CASGGLAHQETQYF.

In this sample, this clone turned up once. The rearrangement links TRBV28 to TRBJ1-5; D unclear. V lost 2 bases, J lost 15 bases, and 20 bases lay in between. Germline assignment: CDR1 MDHEN and CDR2 SYDVKM. There are 14 residues in the CDR3. The CDR3, as DNA: TGTGCCAGCAGTTTAGTCAGCCCACACAATCTTCCGCATTTT. Translated, it gives CASSLVSPHNLPHF.

This chain links TRBV28 with TRBJ2-5, with 9 bases aligning to TRBD2. CDR3 size: 14 residues. V was pared by 6 bases and J by 6 bases, with 8 bases of the junction left unmatched. In germline, CDR1 is MDHEN, CDR2 SYDVKM. The DNA for the CDR3 is TGTGCCAGCAGCCTCATAGCGGGAGATCAGACCCAGTACTTC. Amino acids: CASSLIAGDQTQYF.

The V call is TRBV30, the J call TRBJ1-5; D remains ambiguous. The germline CDR1 and CDR2 sequences are GTSNPN and SVGIG (reference sequence). Trimming left V 1 base short and J 5 bases short, with 9 bases between. This CDR3 spans 13 amino acids. For the CDR3, the DNA is TGTGCCTGGAGTGGTTTCTCGGATCAGCCCCAGCATTTT. Amino acids: CAWSGFSDQPQHF.

The chain employs TRBV7-2 and TRBJ2-7, with 9 bases fitting TRBD1. CDR1 and CDR2 (germline): SGHTA, FQGNSA. The trim removed 6 bases at V and 3 bases at J, leaving 6 bases unmatched. The CDR3 extends over 14 amino acids. The CDR3 sequence: CASRLGQGFYEQYF. Here the CDR3 DNA reads TGTGCCAGCAGGCTAGGACAGGGGTTCTACGAGCAGTACTTC.

There are a few counts of this clone. The rearrangement uses TRBV11-3 and TRBJ2-5; D remains unclear. CDR3 length: 13 residues. Trimming left V 2 bases short and J 2 bases short, with 6 bases between. CDR1 is SGHNT and CDR2 is YENEEA in the germline V gene. CDR3 nucleotides: TGTGCCAGCAGCTTATGGCATCAAGAGACCCAGTACTTC. The encoded protein is CASSLWHQETQYF.

J is TRBJ2-3 and V is TRBV7-3, with D unresolved. The CDR3 length is 16 residues. Per germline, CDR1 SGHTA and CDR2 FQGTGA. Trimming took 2 bases from V and 1 from J, leaving 13 bases between them. For the CDR3, the DNA is TGTGCCAGCAGCTTAGGGGTTGACACCCGCACAGATACGCAGTATTTT. Encoded protein: CASSLGVDTRTDTQYF.

This clone was picked up a small number of times. This chain connects TRBV5-1 to TRBJ2-7, with 8 bases identical to TRBD1. The CDR3 runs 16 residues. V was pared by 4 bases and J by 0 bases, with 9 bases of the junction left unmatched. Per the germline V gene, CDR1 is SGHRS and CDR2 is YFSETQ. CDR3 DNA: TGCGCCAGCAGCCAATTACAGGGGGGCGGCTCCTACGAGCAGTACTTC. Translated, it gives CASSQLQGGGSYEQYF.

This clone has only one observation. The V call is TRBV4-3, the J call TRBJ2-3; D is ambiguous. Germline V lookup: CDR1 LGHNA, CDR2 YSLEER. V was shortened by 0 bases and J by 2 bases, with 9 bases between the two germline ends. The CDR3 runs 15 residues. The CDR3 loop reads CASSQDSTLTDTQYF. The CDR3 DNA reads as TGCGCCAGCAGCCAAGATTCTACCCTCACAGATACGCAGTATTTT.

This rearrangement joins TRBV29-1 to TRBJ2-3, with a weak D call TRBD1 (6 bases). The CDR3 runs 12 residues. Trimming removed 6 bases at V and 4 bases at J, with 11 bases between. Germline V gene sequence: CDR1 SQVTM, CDR2 ANQGSEA. This CDR3 reads CSVSDSADTQYF. CDR3 coding DNA: TGCAGCGTATCGGACAGTGCAGATACGCAGTATTTT.

The CDR3 sequence is CASSSQGEGETQYF. DNA of the CDR3: TGTGCCAGCAGCTCGCAGGGGGAAGGAGAGACCCAGTACTTC. The chain employs TRBV7-9 and TRBJ2-5, with 7 nucleotides matching TRBD1. Trimming took 4 bases from V and 4 from J; bases not matched to a gene: 6. This CDR3 comprises 14 residues. Per germline, CDR1 SEHNR and CDR2 FQNEAQ (reference sequence).

The V gene is TRBV6-5, the J gene TRBJ2-7, with D uncertain. The V gene's germline CDR1 is MNHEY and CDR2 SVGAGI. V was cut by 4 bases and J by 4 bases, with 5 bases left in between. This CDR3 is built from 11 residues. As DNA, the CDR3 is TGTGCCAGCAGTTTAGGGTACGAGCAGTACTTC. The encoded protein is CASSLGYEQYF.

This chain links TRBV25-1 with TRBJ1-2; weak D call: TRBD1 (5 bases). This CDR3 is 13 amino acids long. Germline V lookup: CDR1 MGHDK, CDR2 SYGVNS. V gave up 8 bases and J gave up 8 bases, with 18 bases separating them. CDR3 sequence (DNA): TGTGCCAGCGCGCCTGGGGGATGGGGGGGCTACACCTTC. Protein sequence: CASAPGGWGGYTF.

This clone has only one observation. The chain joins TRBV28 to TRBJ2-5; D is undetermined. Germline CDR1 MDHEN, CDR2 SYDVKM. This CDR3 is 15 amino acids long. V was pared by 5 bases and J by 2 bases, with 15 bases between. As DNA, the CDR3 is TGTGCCAGCAGTCCAGCCTACAGTTCTCAAGAGACCCAGTACTTC. Amino acids: CASSPAYSSQETQYF. Filled out from reference TRBV28 and TRBJ2-5, the complete variable domain reads DVKVTQSSRYLVKRTGEKVFLECVQDMDHENMFWYRQDPGLGLRLIYFSYDVKMKEKGDIPEGYSVSREKKERFSLILESASTNQTSMYLCASSPAYSSQETQYFGPGTRLLVL.